The table lists the clone carrying this TCR beta chain with a count of one. The data were taken from a study of blood T cell repertoires in COVID-19. Study details: Material from acute and convalescent COVID-19 was sourced from the United States, Italy and Spain.

Germline assignment: CDR1 SGHTA and CDR2 FQGNSA. This CDR3 is 17 amino acids long. The V and J ends lost 5 bases and 1 base, in that order; junction bases with no gene match: 9. Original processing notes: The assay estimated nucleated cells by amplifying reference gene primers. Using immunoSEQ multiplex PCR, the repertoire was profiled, and TCRdb retains in-frame clones only, with some absent. The V and J calls and clone size were taken over from that table, and D and trimming were inferred from the DNA. The table lists tens of thousands of clones, over 75% of them singletons. This chain joins TRBV7-2 and TRBJ1-4; TRBD1 aligns across 8 bases. The sequence came from a woman in her seventies with acute or convalescent COVID-19. Material for sequencing was peripheral blood. The CDR3 sequence is CASSRQGAKGTNEKLFF. CDR3 DNA: TGTGCCAGCAGCCGGCAGGGGGCGAAAGGAACTAATGAAAAACTGTTTTTT.